The sequence of this T cell receptor (beta chain) was determined in a study of cytomegalovirus exposure and HLA in healthy donors. General study results and limits: Most of the TCR beta V segments (in an earlier analysis) were productive either about 87% or about 30% of the time. The records held CMV serostatus as the only immune exposure information.

Participants comprised healthy donors of bone marrow. Primers: 60 Vbeta forward and 13 Jbeta reverse. Measured with immunoSEQ multiplex PCR; TCRdb has only the in-frame clones, and not every one. The table lists fewer than 150,000 clones, around 77% of them singletons. This CDR3 has 19 residues. Concerning this clone: Its antigen remains unknown.

This sequence originates from a man between 25 and 39 years old in good health and CMV-seronegative. The chain recombines TRBV21-1 with TRBJ2-1; TRBD2, as called in the table, went unchecked against the DNA. TRBV21-1 is a pseudogene locus. Sequenced material: PBMCs. CDR3 sequence: CASSRILAGGFWSYNEQFF. CDR3 coding DNA: TGTGCCAGCAGCAGGATACTAGCGGGAGGCTTCTGGTCCTACAATGAGCAGTTCTTC.